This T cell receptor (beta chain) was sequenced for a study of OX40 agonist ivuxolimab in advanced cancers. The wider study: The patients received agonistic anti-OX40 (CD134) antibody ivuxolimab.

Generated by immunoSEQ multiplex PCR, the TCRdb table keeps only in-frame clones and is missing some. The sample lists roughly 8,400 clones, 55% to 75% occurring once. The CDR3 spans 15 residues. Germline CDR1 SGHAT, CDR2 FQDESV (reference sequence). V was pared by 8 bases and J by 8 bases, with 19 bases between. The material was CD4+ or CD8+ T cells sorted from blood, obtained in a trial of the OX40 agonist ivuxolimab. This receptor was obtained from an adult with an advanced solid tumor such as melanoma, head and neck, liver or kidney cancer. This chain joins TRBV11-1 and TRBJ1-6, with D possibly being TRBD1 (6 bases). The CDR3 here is CASLKLRGVDSPLHF. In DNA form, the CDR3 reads TGTGCCAGCCTCAAACTCAGGGGAGTGGATTCACCCCTCCACTTT.